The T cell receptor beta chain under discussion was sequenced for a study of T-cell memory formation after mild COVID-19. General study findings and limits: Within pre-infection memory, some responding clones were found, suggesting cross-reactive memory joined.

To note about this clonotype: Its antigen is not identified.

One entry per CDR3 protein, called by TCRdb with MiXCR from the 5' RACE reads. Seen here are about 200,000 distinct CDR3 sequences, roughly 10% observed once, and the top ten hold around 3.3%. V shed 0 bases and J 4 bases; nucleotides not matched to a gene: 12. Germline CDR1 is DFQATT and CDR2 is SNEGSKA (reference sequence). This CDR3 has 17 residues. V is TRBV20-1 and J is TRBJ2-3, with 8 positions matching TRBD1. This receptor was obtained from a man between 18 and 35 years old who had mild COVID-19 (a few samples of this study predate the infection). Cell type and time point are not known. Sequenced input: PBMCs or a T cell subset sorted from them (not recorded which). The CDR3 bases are TGCAGTGCTAGAGATAGGAGGACAGGGTATTGGGCAGATACGCAGTATTTT. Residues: CSARDRRTGYWADTQYF.